The 6 T cell receptor beta chains below all came from one sample that was sequenced in a study of CD8 T cells in Susac syndrome. Random hexamers served to reverse transcribe roughly 0.45 to 1 ug RNA. Using its own MiXCR run on the immunoSEQ multiplex PCR reads, TCRdb lists one record per CDR3 protein. The repertoire consists of approximately 210,000 distinct CDR3 sequences, with around 93% occurring once and the leading ten covering under 0.2%. The source material was CD4+ T cells from PBMCs. The receptors were sampled from a human donor with Susac syndrome.

The V gene is TRBV4-3, the J gene TRBJ2-7; D unclear. The CDR3 is made up of 14 amino acids. V lost 2 bases to trimming and J lost 3 bases, with 11 bases between them. Germline V gives CDR1 LGHNA, CDR2 YSLEER. The CDR3 is CASSQTSGFYEQYF. CDR3 DNA sequence: TGCGCCAGCAGCCAAACATCGGGTTTCTACGAGCAGTACTTC.

This clonotype was detected only once. The V gene is TRBV30, the J gene TRBJ2-7; 8 bases agree with TRBD1. Germline V lookup: CDR1 GTSNPN, CDR2 SVGIG (reference sequence). The junction had 9 bases not matched to a gene; V was cut back by 0 bases and J by 5 bases. The CDR3 covers 15 residues. Here the CDR3 DNA reads TGTGCCTGGAGTGTACGGCAGGGGGCGAGGAACGAGCAGTACTTC. The encoded protein is CAWSVRQGARNEQYF.

The genes are TRBV29-1 and TRBJ1-1, with unresolved D. V lost 7 bases and J lost 0, with 9 bases in between. Germline CDR1 and CDR2: SQVTM and ANQGSEA. The CDR3 is 12 amino acids. For the CDR3, the DNA is TGCAGCGGCGGCTTTGTGAACACTGAAGCTTTCTTT. Translating it yields CSGGFVNTEAFF.

The chain joins TRBV20-1 to TRBJ2-5; 14 bases fit TRBD2. This CDR3 comprises 15 residues. Trimming at V came to 5 bases and at J to 5 bases, leaving 7 bases not matched to a gene. CDR1 is DFQATT and CDR2 is SNEGSKA in the germline V gene (reference sequence). DNA of the CDR3: TGCAGTGCTGCCAAAGGACTAGCGGGGGGCGAGACCCAGTACTTC. Encoded protein: CSAAKGLAGGETQYF.

V gene TRBV5-1 combines with J gene TRBJ2-7; D possibly corresponds to TRBD1 (5 bases). With 0 bases removed from V and 6 bases from J, the gap between germline ends came to 10 bases. The CDR3 is 13 amino acids. CDR1 SGHRS and CDR2 YFSETQ come from the germline V gene. CDR3 in DNA: TGCGCCAGCAGCTTGGCCCCCCAGGGCGAGCAGTACTTC. Residues: CASSLAPQGEQYF.

The rearrangement uses TRBV20-1 and TRBJ1-5; D unresolved. The germline CDR1 and CDR2 sequences are DFQATT and SNEGSKA (reference sequence). There are 15 residues in the CDR3. V lost 0 bases and J lost 3, with 12 bases in between. CDR3 nucleotides: TGCAGTGCTAGAGAGGGAGCGACCAACAATCAGCCCCAGCATTTT. As protein: CSAREGATNNQPQHF.